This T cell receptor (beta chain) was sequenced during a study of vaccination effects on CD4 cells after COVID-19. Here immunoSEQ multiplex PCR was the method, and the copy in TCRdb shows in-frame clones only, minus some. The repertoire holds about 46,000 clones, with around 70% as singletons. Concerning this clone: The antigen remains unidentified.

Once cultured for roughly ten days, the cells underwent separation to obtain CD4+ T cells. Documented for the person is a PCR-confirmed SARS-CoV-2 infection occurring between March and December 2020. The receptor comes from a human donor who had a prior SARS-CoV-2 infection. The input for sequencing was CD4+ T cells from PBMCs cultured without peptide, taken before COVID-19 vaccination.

The CDR3 coding sequence is TGTGCCAGCAGCCCGTTTCGCGCAGATACGCAGTATTTT. Translating gives CASSPFRADTQYF. The chain recombines TRBV7-2 with TRBJ2-3; D is uncertain. Germline V gene data show CDR1 as SGHTA and CDR2 as FQGNSA. There are 13 residues in the CDR3. With 5 bases removed from V and 4 bases from J, the gap between germline ends came to 10 bases.